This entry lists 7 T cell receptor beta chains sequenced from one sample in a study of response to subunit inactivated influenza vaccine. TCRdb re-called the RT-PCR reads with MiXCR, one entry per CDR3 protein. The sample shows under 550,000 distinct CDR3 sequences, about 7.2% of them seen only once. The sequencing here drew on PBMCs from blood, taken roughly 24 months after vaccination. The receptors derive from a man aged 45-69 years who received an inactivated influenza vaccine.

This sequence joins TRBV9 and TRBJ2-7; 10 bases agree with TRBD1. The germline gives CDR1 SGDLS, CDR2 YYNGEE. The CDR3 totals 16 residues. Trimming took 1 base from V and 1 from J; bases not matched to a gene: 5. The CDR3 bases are TGTGCCAGCAGCGTAAGTGCGGGACAGGGGTCCTACGAGCAGTACTTC. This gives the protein CASSVSAGQGSYEQYF.

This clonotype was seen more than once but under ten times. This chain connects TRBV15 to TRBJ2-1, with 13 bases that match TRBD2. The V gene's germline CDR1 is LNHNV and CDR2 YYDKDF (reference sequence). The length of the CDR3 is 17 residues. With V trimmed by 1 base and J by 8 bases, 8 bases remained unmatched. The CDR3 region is CATSRVDGTSGMHEQFF. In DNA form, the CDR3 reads TGTGCCACCAGCAGAGTGGACGGGACTAGCGGGATGCATGAGCAGTTCTTC. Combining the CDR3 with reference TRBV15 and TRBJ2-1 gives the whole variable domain DAMVIQNPRYQVTQFGKPVTLSCSQTLNHNVMYWYQQKSSQAPKLLFHYYDKDFNNEADTPDNFQSRRPNTSFCFLDIRSPGLGDTAMYLCATSRVDGTSGMHEQFFGPGTRLTVL.

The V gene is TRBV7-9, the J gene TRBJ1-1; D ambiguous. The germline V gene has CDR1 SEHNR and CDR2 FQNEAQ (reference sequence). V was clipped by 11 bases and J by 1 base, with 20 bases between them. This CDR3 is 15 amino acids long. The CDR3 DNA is TGTGCCGTCGCACCTAAGACGGCTTCGAACACTGAAGCTTTCTTT. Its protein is CAVAPKTASNTEAFF.

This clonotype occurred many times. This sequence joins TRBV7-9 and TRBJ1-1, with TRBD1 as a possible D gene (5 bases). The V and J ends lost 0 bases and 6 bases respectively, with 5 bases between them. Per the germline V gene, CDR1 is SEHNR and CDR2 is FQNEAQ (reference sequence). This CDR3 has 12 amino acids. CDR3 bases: TGTGCCAGCAGCTTAGCCAGGGCTGAAGCTTTCTTT. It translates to CASSLARAEAFF.

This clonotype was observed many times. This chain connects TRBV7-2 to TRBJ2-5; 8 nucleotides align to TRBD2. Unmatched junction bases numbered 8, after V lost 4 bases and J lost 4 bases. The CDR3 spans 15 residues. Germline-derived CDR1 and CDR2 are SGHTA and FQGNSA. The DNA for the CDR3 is TGTGCCAGCAGCTCCCAGTCAAGCGGGGGAGAGACCCAGTACTTC. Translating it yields CASSSQSSGGETQYF.

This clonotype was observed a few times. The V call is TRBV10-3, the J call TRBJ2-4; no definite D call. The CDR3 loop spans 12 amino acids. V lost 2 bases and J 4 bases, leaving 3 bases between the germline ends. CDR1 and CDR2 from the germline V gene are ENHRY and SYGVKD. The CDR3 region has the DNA TGTGCCATCAGTGAGGCAAAAAACATTCAGTACTTC. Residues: CAISEAKNIQYF.

CDR3: CASSSHSGGTGELFF. Written as DNA, the CDR3 is TGTGCCAGCAGTTCCCACAGCGGGGGCACCGGGGAGCTGTTTTTT. The chain uses TRBV12-3 or TRBV12-4 and TRBJ2-2, with TRBD2 identical over 8 bases. The CDR3 has 15 amino acids. Trimming at V came to 4 bases and at J to 4 bases, leaving 5 bases not matched to a gene.